The next 22 T cell receptor beta chains were all read from a single sample in a study of naive and memory T cell subsets. An equimolar mix of two oligonucleotides served as the beta constant-region primer for TRBC1 and TRBC2. TCRdb processed the UMI-ligation and nested PCR reads anew with MiXCR; each CDR3 protein has one entry. This table has about 150,000 distinct CDR3 sequences, over 15% appearing once. The sample comprised naive CD4+ T cells from blood. The origin of the receptors is a human donor in good health.

This clonotype was seen only a few times. The chain employs TRBV12-3 or TRBV12-4 and TRBJ2-3, with 10 positions matching TRBD2. Losses at the gene ends were 7 bases for V and 6 bases for J; bases not matched to a gene: 10. The CDR3 covers 15 residues. The CDR3 DNA reads as TGTGCCAGCACCCTCAGCGGGAGGGCGAGGGATACGCAGTATTTT. This codes for CASTLSGRARDTQYF.

The chain links TRBV7-8 to TRBJ2-7; maybe TRBD1 (6 bases). The V and J ends lost 6 bases and 4 bases respectively, with 16 bases between them. The germline V gene encodes CDR1 SGHVS and CDR2 FQNEAQ. This CDR3 has 14 residues. The CDR3 DNA sequence: TGTGCCAGCAGGGATCCGGGACACCTTTACGAGCAGTACTTC. Protein sequence: CASRDPGHLYEQYF.

This clonotype was detected many times. The chain links TRBV7-9 to TRBJ2-1, with 8 positions matching TRBD1. The junction had 3 bases not matched to a gene; V was cut back by 6 bases and J by 2 bases. This CDR3 contains 14 residues. CDR1 is SEHNR, CDR2 FQNEAQ, per germline (reference sequence). CDR3 loop: CASRDRGTYNEQFF. In DNA form, the CDR3 reads TGTGCCAGCAGAGACAGGGGCACCTACAATGAGCAGTTCTTC. Full variable domain (remainder filled in from reference TRBV7-9 and TRBJ2-1): DTGVSQNPRHKITKRGQNVTFRCDPISEHNRLYWYRQTLGQGPEFLTYFQNEAQLEKSRLLSDRFSAERPKGSFSTLEIQRTEQGDSAMYLCASRDRGTYNEQFFGPGTRLTVL.

This chain connects TRBV7-3 to TRBJ1-4; no clear D gene. The V end lost 6 bases, the J end lost 0 bases, and 8 bases lay between the germline ends. The CDR3 length is 14 residues. Germline V gene lookup returns CDR1 SGHTA and CDR2 FQGTGA. CDR3 sequence: CASSYVTTNEKLFF. The CDR3 DNA sequence: TGTGCCAGCAGTTACGTTACAACTAATGAAAAACTGTTTTTT.

The chain links TRBV11-2 to TRBJ2-3; possible D gene TRBD1, 5 bases. The CDR3 loop spans 14 amino acids. Germline CDR1 and CDR2: SGHAT and FQNNGV. V was pared by 1 base and J by 10 bases, with 15 bases between. The CDR3 is CASSLVSGSVAQYF. The CDR3 bases are TGTGCCAGCAGCTTAGTGTCAGGGTCTGTGGCGCAGTATTTT.

This chain joins TRBV28 and TRBJ2-7, with a tentative D call TRBD2 (5 bases). Germline CDR1 and CDR2: MDHEN and SYDVKM. The CDR3 is 14 residues long. With 0 bases removed from V and 3 bases from J, the gap between germline ends came to 9 bases. The CDR3 reads CASSLWGSLYEQYF. The CDR3 nucleotides are TGTGCCAGCAGTTTATGGGGGAGCCTCTACGAGCAGTACTTC.

The rearrangement uses TRBV11-2 and TRBJ2-5; tentative D call: TRBD2 (6 bases). This CDR3 region has 15 residues. The V end lost 0 bases, the J end lost 1 base, and 9 bases lay between the germline ends. Germline V CDR1 and CDR2: SGHAT, FQNNGV. The CDR3 region is CASSLDGRSQETQYF. The CDR3 DNA reads as TGTGCCAGCAGCTTAGATGGGAGGAGCCAAGAGACCCAGTACTTC. Supplemented by reference TRBV11-2 and TRBJ2-5, the full variable domain reads EAGVAQSPRYKIIEKRQSVAFWCNPISGHATLYWYQQILGQGPKLLIQFQNNGVVDDSQLPKDRFSAERLKGVDSTLKIQPAKLEDSAVYLCASSLDGRSQETQYFGPGTRLLVL.

This clonotype was detected a few times. V gene TRBV20-1 combines with J gene TRBJ2-3; the match to TRBD2 covers 11 bases. CDR1 and CDR2 from the germline V gene are DFQATT and SNEGSKA (reference sequence). Germline trimming cut 6 bases from V and 1 base from J; bases unmatched to any gene: 3. This CDR3 has 14 amino acids. The CDR3 DNA follows: TGCAGTGCAAATAGCGGGAGGGGCACAGATACGCAGTATTTT. This gives the protein CSANSGRGTDTQYF.

The gene calls are TRBV14 and TRBJ2-1, with TRBD2 matching 8 bases. The length of the CDR3 is 18 residues. Germline CDR1 and CDR2: SGHDN and FVKESK. V lost 3 bases, J lost 5 bases, and 15 bases stayed unmatched. The CDR3 loop is CASSHPPVSAGGHNEQFF. The DNA for the CDR3 is TGTGCCAGCAGCCACCCCCCCGTGTCTGCGGGAGGCCACAATGAGCAGTTCTTC.

This clonotype was counted between two and nine times. The CDR3 loop is CASSEVGAYEQYF. In DNA form, the CDR3 reads TGTGCCAGCAGTGAAGTGGGGGCCTACGAGCAGTACTTC. J is TRBJ2-7 and V is TRBV6-1; D may match TRBD1 or TRBD2 (5 bases each). V was clipped by 1 base and J by 2 bases, with 6 bases between them. In germline, CDR1 is MNHNS, CDR2 SASEGT. This CDR3 spans 13 amino acids.

The chain links TRBV20-1 to TRBJ2-7; TRBD1 is a possible D gene (6 bases). V lost 6 bases to trimming and J lost 5 bases, with 17 bases between them. The germline V gene has CDR1 DFQATT and CDR2 SNEGSKA (reference sequence). This CDR3 is built from 13 residues. The CDR3 DNA sequence: TGCAGTGCAAACAGGGATCCCTCGGACGAGCAGTACTTC. This codes for CSANRDPSDEQYF.

A word on this clonotype: A junction end diverges from the germline sequence, so it may reflect a read error. V usage is TRBV5-4 and J usage is TRBJ2-1; D assignment may be TRBD1 or TRBD2 (6 bases each). CDR3 length equals 18 residues. CDR1 is SGHNT and CDR2 is YYREEE in the germline V gene (reference sequence). The CDR3 coding sequence is TGTGCCAGCACCTTGGGTTCGGGGGCGTCCCTCTCCTACAATGAGCAGTTCTTC. It codes for CASTLGSGASLSYNEQFF.

This clonotype was recorded a few times. The chain is built from TRBV3-1 and TRBJ1-1; D call uncertain. This CDR3 has 15 residues. Germline loops: CDR1 LGHDT, CDR2 YNNKEL (reference sequence). Trimming took off 0 bases at V and 0 bases at J, with 8 bases between the two ends. CDR3 coding DNA: TGTGCCAGCAGCCAAGACGAGGGAATGAACACTGAAGCTTTCTTT. Translated, it gives CASSQDEGMNTEAFF.

This clonotype turned up a few times. The V gene is TRBV10-2, the J gene TRBJ2-7; D is unresolved. The CDR3 has 14 amino acids. Germline lookup yields CDR1 WSHSY and CDR2 SAAADI. The ends were cut back, 1 base at V and 5 bases at J, with 12 bases in the middle. The CDR3 region is CASSEWASTHEQYF. CDR3 bases: TGCGCCAGCAGTGAGTGGGCTAGTACTCACGAGCAGTACTTC.

There are a few counts of this clonotype. J is TRBJ1-1 and V is TRBV29-1; TRBD1 is a possible D gene (5 bases). V lost 4 bases and J 4 bases, leaving 13 bases between the germline ends. This CDR3 is built from 13 residues. Germline CDR1 and CDR2: SQVTM and ANQGSEA. The CDR3 DNA reads as TGCAGCGTTGGGGCAGGGCGGTCCACTGAAGCTTTCTTT. It is translated as CSVGAGRSTEAFF.

This clonotype was seen a handful of times. V and J are TRBV25-1 and TRBJ2-1, with a tentative D call TRBD2 (6 bases). CDR3 length equals 13 residues. The ends were cut back, 3 bases at V and 12 bases at J, with 15 bases in the middle. CDR1 is MGHDK, CDR2 SYGVNS, per germline. CDR3 sequence (DNA): TGTGCCAGCAGTGAGGTGGAGCGGGCTACGCAGTTCTTC. Its protein product is CASSEVERATQFF.

This clonotype was counted only a few times. The genes are TRBV5-1 and TRBJ2-5, with D perhaps assigned TRBD1 or TRBD2 (6 bases each). Trimming cost V 0 bases and J 1 base, with 13 bases left between them. This CDR3 region has 16 residues. CDR1 is SGHRS, CDR2 YFSETQ, per germline. The CDR3 region has the DNA TGCGCCAGCAGCTTGGCTCCGGGGGCTTTCCAAGAGACCCAGTACTTC. Its protein product is CASSLAPGAFQETQYF.

Points on this clonotype: A much larger clone differs from this one at a single base, so this may be a read error. CDR3 region: CSVEYGSRSGGLFF. The CDR3 coding sequence is TGCAGCGTTGAATACGGTAGTCGGTCCGGGGGGCTGTTTTTT. The chain has TRBV29-1 and TRBJ2-2; tentative D call: TRBD2 (6 bases). Germline CDR1 reads SQVTM; CDR2 reads ANQGSEA. CDR3 length: 14 residues.

This clonotype has just a few counts. V usage is TRBV6-2 or TRBV6-3 and J usage is TRBJ1-4, with no clear D. From germline, CDR1 is MNHEY and CDR2 SVGEGT. The V end lost 7 bases, the J end lost 1 base, and 7 bases lay between the germline ends. The CDR3 spans 13 residues. CDR3 residues: CASNYGTNEKLFF. Here the CDR3 DNA reads TGTGCCAGCAATTATGGAACTAATGAAAAACTGTTTTTT.

In its sample, this clonotype was seen a few times. This rearrangement joins TRBV6-2 or TRBV6-3 to TRBJ2-3; D is possibly TRBD2 (6 bases). Germline-derived CDR1 and CDR2 are MNHEY and SVGEGT. This CDR3 region has 16 residues. Trimming shortened V by 0 bases and J by 2 bases, and 12 bases separated the two germline ends. The CDR3 sequence: CASSYSTRDLTDTQYF. The CDR3 DNA follows: TGTGCCAGCAGTTACTCCACGCGGGACCTCACAGATACGCAGTATTTT.

The chain links TRBV24-1 to TRBJ2-3; 11 bases align to TRBD1. The CDR3 consists of 17 residues. V lost 9 bases, J lost 5 bases, and 15 bases stayed unmatched. Germline CDR1 KGHDR, CDR2 SFDVKD. The CDR3 sequence: CATSGTGGREKQDTQYF. The CDR3 DNA reads TGTGCCACCTCCGGGACAGGGGGGCGGGAGAAGCAAGATACGCAGTATTTT.

This clonotype was found many times. The chain has TRBV6-6 and TRBJ2-7; tentative D call: TRBD2 (5 bases). Germline V lookup: CDR1 MNHNY, CDR2 SVGAGI (reference sequence). The V end lost 5 bases, the J end lost 7 bases, and 9 bases lay between the germline ends. CDR3 size: 11 residues. CDR3 loop: CASSAGTEQYF. CDR3 coding DNA: TGTGCCAGCAGTGCGGGTACGGAGCAGTACTTC.